The entry that follows covers one T cell receptor (beta chain) sequence. The antigen it binds to is not known. Base-call qualities are not available, and no considerably larger clone is one nucleotide away. The data originate from a study of cytomegalovirus exposure and HLA in healthy donors (dated 2017 in TCRdb). Broadly, across the study: An earlier analysis of about 560 of the donors reported about 280 Gb of sequence data and some 110 million unique TCR beta sequences obtained from about 179 million T cells. In a later analysis, previously published TCR beta repertoires from 500 to 750 donors were re-analyzed and high-resolution HLA genotyping was added so that TCR occurrence patterns could be studied. The study was designed to test whether signatures of past pathogen exposure could be identified by cataloging public T cell receptors. All discovery cohort repertoires had been generated using a single sequencing platform. In a later genetic analysis, genome-wide SNP genotypes for 398 of the 666 donors were used, and that subset was treated as a discovery cohort. Alongside the repertoire data, information on donor age, sex, ethnicity and CMV serostatus was compiled. Several DR-DQ haplotypes were treated as single units for association and clustering because of strong linkage in the cohort. The study used immunosequencing to profile the T cell repertoires of under 700 subjects and linked those repertoires to cytomegalovirus serostatus. In the later analysis, no new phenotypic data were used to find candidate immune exposures; instead, reliance was placed on TCR beta sequences and their occurrence across donors. The study combined high-throughput TCR immunosequencing, statistical association of individual TCRs with disease status, and machine learning to predict cytomegalovirus infection status. Among 398 genotyped donors of the cohort, an average of about 240,000 unique TCR beta nucleotide sequences were sequenced per donor, about a sixth of them non-productive. Besides the first cohort of 550 to 750 subjects, a separate validation cohort made up of 120 different subjects was used. Among the roughly 400 genotyped donors, roughly 80% belonged to the genetic ancestry cluster associated with self-reported Caucasian donors. HLA typing included class I and class II loci at four-digit resolution. To decide whether each TCR beta V gene segment behaved as functional or pseudogenic, an earlier analysis of some 600 of the donors relied on high-throughput TCR beta sequencing. Roughly 300 gigabases of sequencing data and around 80 million unique TCR sequences made up an early release that covered nearly 650 HLA-typed donors. The number of typed donors differed by locus: roughly 620-630 for A, B, C, DRB1 and DQB1; 500 to 550 for DQA1; 600 to 610 for DPA1; and 450 to 480 for DPB1.

Library generation was performed with the immunoSEQ multiplex PCR assay. For the multiplex PCR, a mixture combining 60 forward primers for TCR Vbeta segments and 13 reverse primers for TCR Jbeta segments was used. Amplification of the CDR3 region of rearranged TCR beta genes was performed with a multiplex PCR assay on genomic DNA. The Illumina HiSeq System was used to sequence the amplified TCR beta libraries as 87-base-pair reads. The authors' analysis ran thus. A later analysis counted tens of millions of unique TCR beta chains across the 666 repertoires, and some 11 million of these chains were shared by at least two donors. Raw reads were error-corrected and collapsed into unique sequences by a nearest-neighbor algorithm in which closely related sequences were merged to remove PCR and sequencing errors. Alignment of CDR3 sequences to IMGT reference sequences was used to assign V, D and J gene segments. For a sequence to be retained, a match of at least six nucleotides to both a V gene segment and a J gene segment was required. A rearrangement was called productive if the CDR3 had no stop codons and remained in frame with V and J, and every other rearrangement was called non-productive. Following IMGT convention, CDR3 was defined as the stretch from the second conserved V-encoded cysteine up to the conserved J-encoded phenylalanine. The earlier analysis of a few hundred of the donors excluded sequences that lacked an unambiguous match to a single V gene segment. An earlier analysis of a few hundred of the donors classified V segments as functional when productive rearrangements were above 56.7% and as segregating when the standard deviation between donors was above 5%. To diagnose cytomegalovirus status from the catalog of TCR beta chain sequences, a statistical classification framework was built. A later analysis assigned V and J genes by comparing TCR nucleotide sequences with IMGT/GENE-DB human TR gene sequences. The TCRdist pipeline was used in a later analysis to assign CDR3 sequences and most-parsimonious VDJ recombination scenarios. In a later analysis, each TCR beta chain was defined by its CDR3 amino acid sequence together with its V-gene family, and reads without a unique V-gene family were excluded. As a way to deal with suspected cross-contamination and a sequencing artifact, a later analysis dropped 450 to 600 nucleotide sequences that were highly shared and had low generation probability. In a later analysis, a clonal expansion index was calculated for each public chain from normalized within-repertoire ranks of inferred template counts. In a later analysis, generation probabilities were computed with a VDJ recombination model fitted to out-of-frame rearrangements, and the resulting probabilities were checked against IGoR. In a later analysis, TCR-TCR, TCR-HLA and TCR-CMV co-occurrence was scored with hypergeometric tests, and a repertoire-size bias correction was applied to TCR pairs. In a later analysis, false discovery rates were estimated by permuting HLA or CMV assignments 20 times. In a later analysis, co-occurring TCRs were grouped using DBSCAN, with TCRdist sequence similarity added in when clustering inside HLA-allele-positive subsets. Repertoires with fewer than 30,000 or more than 120,000 public chains were left out of co-occurrence clustering, as were a handful of repertoires with anomalous nucleotide sharing. TCRdb took over this immuneACCESS table, retaining in-frame rearrangements with V and J assigned. Such tables are incomplete; in checked studies, under half of the missing clones stem from an unresolved V gene, and the remainder is unexplained. D and trimming were read from the DNA, whereas the V and J calls and clone size are those reported in that table. The sample table shows some 190,000 clones, and about nine tenths are seen once. The ten largest make up 1% to 1.5% of the sample.

In total, approximately 700 healthy bone marrow donors made up the cohort. All cohort members were sampled while nominally healthy, although unrecorded immune exposures were likely present. The donor tested CMV seronegative, placing the donor among the 350 to 400 seronegative members of the cohort. A peripheral blood sample was provided by each donor, and peripheral blood mononuclear cells were used for TCR beta sequencing. Genomic DNA extraction from the blood cell samples was performed with the Qiagen DNeasy Blood Extraction Kit. V is cut by 8 bases and J by 4 bases, and the space between the germline ends is 11 bases. According to the germline V gene (reference sequence), CDR1 reads SEHNR and CDR2 reads FQNEAQ. The CDR3, cysteine through phenylalanine, is 12 amino acids long. The kept DNA is CDR3 alone, 36 bases in frame from the first base. What the research found in general, with its limitations: The classifier was reported to diagnose cytomegalovirus status with high specificity and sensitivity in both the original and validation cohorts. Most CMV-associated TCR beta chains appeared to be HLA-restricted in a later analysis, and the HLA associations seemed to be driven largely by CMV exposure. The authors suggested that the approach could potentially be extended to other disease states and immunological phenotypes. The study listed 164 TCR beta chains as associated with cytomegalovirus. Some IMGT-functional V segments, including TRBV6-2 and TRBV6-3, could not be distinguished by the 87-base-pair reads and were therefore excluded. The earlier analysis of approximately 540 of the donors excluded over 15 rarely observed V segments, including chromosome 9 orphons, because counts were too low. A few of the identified cytomegalovirus-associated TCR beta chains were confirmed in vitro to be specific for cytomegalovirus antigens. In a later analysis, the rate of TCR association differed among HLA loci, with DRB1 alleles having the most associated TCRs and HLA-C alleles having the fewest. The only immune exposure information available for the cohort was CMV serostatus. A later analysis reported that several top co-occurrence clusters appeared linked to parvovirus B19, influenza, CMV and Epstein-Barr virus. When HLA alleles, especially DR and DQ, strongly co-occurred, attributing TCR associations to individual alleles was difficult. HLA typing was unavailable for some donors at each locus, so association tests used only the typed subset. Linkage disequilibrium might explain the correlated functional status among segregating V segments, but an unknown experimental factor could not be ruled out. In this cohort, only TCR beta chains were sequenced, and detectable features were limited by the absence of alpha or paired-chain data. An earlier analysis of some 590 of the donors showed that most TCR beta V segments appeared in productive rearrangements either about 87% or about 30% of the time, which broadly matched IMGT annotations. V-gene and J-gene trimming of TCR beta chains was associated with a missense DCLRE1C variant in a later genetic analysis, and the association was replicated in an independent cohort. Most TCR sequences were seen in very few donors, while some public TCRs were found in many individuals. Specific HLA alleles were associated with 15,000 to 20,000 TCR beta sequences at a false discovery rate of 0.05 in a later analysis. In a later analysis, HLA-associated TCR beta chains were found to be more clonally expanded and to have lower generation probabilities than equally common non-associated chains. A further reported finding was that TCR beta sequences accurately predicted the HLA-A and HLA-B alleles for most subjects in the first cohort. A cluster of highly shared sequence variants was judged likely to represent a technical artifact of the sequencing pipeline. Presence/absence analyses assumed roughly uniform sequencing depth across donors, an assumption that may not hold. Compared with the approximately 670-donor mean, donors in an Asian-associated ancestry cluster had fewer N-insertions in productive TCRs, according to a later genetic analysis.

The sequenced sample was PBMCs. This clonotype originated in a man aged 25 to 45 in good health and CMV-seronegative. This chain is built from TRBV7-9 and TRBJ1-1; D gene: possibly TRBD1, on 5 matching bases. The CDR3 amino acid sequence is: CASGSGGTEAFF. Read as DNA, the sequence is TGTGCCAGCGGTAGCGGGGGCACTGAAGCTTTCTTT.